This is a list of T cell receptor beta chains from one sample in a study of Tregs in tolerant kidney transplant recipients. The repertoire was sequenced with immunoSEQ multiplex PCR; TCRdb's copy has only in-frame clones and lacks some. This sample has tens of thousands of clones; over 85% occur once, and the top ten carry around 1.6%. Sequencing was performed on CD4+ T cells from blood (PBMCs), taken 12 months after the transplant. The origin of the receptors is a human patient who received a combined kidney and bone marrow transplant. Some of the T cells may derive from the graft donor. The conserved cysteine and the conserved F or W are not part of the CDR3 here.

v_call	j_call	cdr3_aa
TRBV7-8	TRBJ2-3	ASSGSTSVSTDTQY
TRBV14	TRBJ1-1	ASMEGMNTEAF
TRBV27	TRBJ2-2	ASSLRGFTGELF
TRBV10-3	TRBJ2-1	AISDPSRAGGPREQF
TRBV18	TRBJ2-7	ASSPPGRGSYEQY
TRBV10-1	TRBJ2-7	ASRQDKGGSYEQY
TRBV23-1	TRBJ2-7	ASSQGLAGAEQY
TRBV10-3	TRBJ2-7	AINGQGDLYEQY
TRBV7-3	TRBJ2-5	ASSPGRGFDQETQY
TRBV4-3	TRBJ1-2	ASSRYSRQGSIYGYT
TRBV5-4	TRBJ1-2	ASSLSGGFHGYT
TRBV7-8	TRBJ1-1	ASSVQAPNTEAF
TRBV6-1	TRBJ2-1	ASSAGEGPRIRF
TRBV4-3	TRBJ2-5	ASSQSGGAKTQY
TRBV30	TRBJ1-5	AWSPDRGQPQH
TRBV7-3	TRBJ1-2	ASSLSGGHGYT
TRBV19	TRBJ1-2	ASRIGGKGIDGYT
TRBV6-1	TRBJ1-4	ASTGRTVNEKLF
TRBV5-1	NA	ASSSGHASNEQY
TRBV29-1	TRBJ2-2	SVVDGTINTGELF
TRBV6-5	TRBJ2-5	ASTRASGSEETQY
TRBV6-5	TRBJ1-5	ASRPTGLQPQH
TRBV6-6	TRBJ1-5	ASSFDRENQPQH
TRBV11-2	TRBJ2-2	ASSSDKKNTGELF
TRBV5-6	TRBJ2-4	ASSLGAGLAKNIQY
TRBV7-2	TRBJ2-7	ASSLRGGGGGYEQY
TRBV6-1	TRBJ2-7	ASSSVGTGAYEQY
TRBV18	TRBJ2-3	ASSPLGTSGSTDTQY
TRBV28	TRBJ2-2	ASSLLRQANTGELF
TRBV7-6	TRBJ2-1	ASSPGLAPEQF
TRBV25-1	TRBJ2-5	ASSPRTSGRSQETQY
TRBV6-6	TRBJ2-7	ASSYRDRVSEQY
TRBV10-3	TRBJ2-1	AISEFDEQF
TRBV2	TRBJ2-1	ASSYYLSGTGKLSSYNEQF
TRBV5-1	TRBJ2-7	ASSLAPSQDEQY
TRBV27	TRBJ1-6	ASSLFSVDSPQGSPLH
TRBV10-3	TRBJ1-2	AIMTGGKYYGYT
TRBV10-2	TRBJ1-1	ASSRFKNTEAF
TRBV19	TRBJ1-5	ASSSGYRNQPQH
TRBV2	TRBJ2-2	ASRQILGLRRDTGELF
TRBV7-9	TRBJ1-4	ASSLAQKNEKLF
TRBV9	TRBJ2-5	ASSVGGPETQY
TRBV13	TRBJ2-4	ASSRGGRTGIMGDIQY
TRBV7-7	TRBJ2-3	ASSAGGLDRVADTQY
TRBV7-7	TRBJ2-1	ASSLSWTGSYNEQF
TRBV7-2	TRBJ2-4	ASSLAQFRQIPNIQY
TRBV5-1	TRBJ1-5	ASSLGGVVGQPQH
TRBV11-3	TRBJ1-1	ASSLGSGVEAF